A single sample gave rise to the 10 T cell receptor beta chains below, sequenced in a study of Graves' ophthalmopathy and Graves' hyperthyroidism. Beta-chain TCR CDR3 regions were amplified from RNA transcripts. A first-round RT-PCR used HTBI primers, followed by a second-round multiplex PCR. Each CDR3 protein gets one entry after TCRdb re-called the multiplex PCR reads with MiXCR. This sample yields hundreds of thousands of distinct CDR3 sequences, of which 20% to 25% are seen a single time; around 6.5% belongs to the top ten. What was sequenced was peripheral blood. Receptor source: a young woman with stable Graves' hyperthyroidism. Some clones in this sample may be carry-over from other donors' samples.

This clonotype was found many times. V usage is TRBV29-1 and J usage is TRBJ2-7; 7 positions agree with TRBD1. Germline CDR1 reads SQVTM; CDR2 reads ANQGSEA. J lost 2 bases, V lost 8 bases, and 9 bases had no gene match. This CDR3 comprises 13 residues. The CDR3 sequence: CSIKTGLTYEQYF. The CDR3 nucleotides read TGCAGCATTAAGACAGGGCTTACCTACGAGCAGTACTTC.

This clonotype was found many times. This chain links TRBV4-1 with TRBJ2-7; D is uncertain. V shed 2 bases and J shed 0 bases, with 8 bases lying between them. Per germline, CDR1 MGHRA and CDR2 YSYEKL. The CDR3 runs to 14 residues. CDR3 nucleotide sequence: TGCGCCAGCAGCCAACACTTGGGCTCCTACGAGCAGTACTTC. It translates to CASSQHLGSYEQYF.

This clonotype was picked up many times. This rearrangement joins TRBV15 to TRBJ2-2; possibly TRBD1 for D (6 bases). CDR1 LNHNV and CDR2 YYDKDF come from the germline V gene (reference sequence). CDR3 size: 19 residues. Trimming cost V 2 bases and J 0 bases, with 19 bases left between them. CDR3 residues: CATSRRLGQWDTNTGELFF. In nucleotides, the CDR3 is TGTGCCACCAGCAGACGCCTAGGACAGTGGGATACGAACACCGGGGAGCTGTTTTTT. Filled out from reference TRBV15 and TRBJ2-2, the complete variable domain reads DAMVIQNPRYQVTQFGKPVTLSCSQTLNHNVMYWYQQKSSQAPKLLFHYYDKDFNNEADTPDNFQSRRPNTSFCFLDIRSPGLGDTAMYLCATSRRLGQWDTNTGELFFGEGSRLTVL.

The sample holds many counts of this clonotype. The chain combines TRBV5-1 with TRBJ2-2; TRBD1 is a possible D gene (5 bases). This CDR3 region has 16 residues. Trimming pared 4 bases from V and 4 bases from J, leaving 17 bases between. Germline V gene lookup returns CDR1 SGHRS and CDR2 YFSETQ. For the CDR3, the DNA is TGCGCCAGCAGCCTACGGACAACCAGGGTCACCGGGGAGCTGTTTTTT. Translated: CASSLRTTRVTGELFF.

This clonotype has a count of ten or more. V is TRBV7-9 and J is TRBJ2-5; tentatively, D is TRBD2 (6 bases). Germline V CDR1 and CDR2: SEHNR, FQNEAQ (reference sequence). With 3 bases removed from V and 7 bases from J, the gap between germline ends came to 9 bases. This CDR3 is built from 12 residues. CDR3: CASSFEGGTQYF. The CDR3 coding sequence is TGTGCCAGCAGCTTTGAGGGAGGGACCCAGTACTTC.

V gene TRBV9 combines with J gene TRBJ1-1; TRBD1 matches at 8 bases. The V gene end was trimmed by 0 bases and the J gene end by 7 bases; junction bases not matched to a gene: 8. The CDR3 spans 15 residues. The germline V gene encodes CDR1 SGDLS and CDR2 YYNGEE. The chain's CDR3 is CASSVVRQGAGEAFF. CDR3 sequence (DNA): TGTGCCAGCAGCGTAGTGCGGCAGGGGGCCGGTGAAGCTTTCTTT.

This clonotype was seen repeatedly, ten times or more. A read error may account for a junction end that differs from germline. The genes are TRBV6-1 and TRBJ2-3; D might be TRBD1 (5 bases). From germline, CDR1 is MNHNS and CDR2 SASEGT. This CDR3 is 13 amino acids long. CDR3 nucleotide sequence: TGTGCCAGCAGTCAAGCACCAGGGGATACGCAGTATTTT. Amino acids: CASSQAPGDTQYF.

This clonotype was seen only a few times. The genes are TRBV3-1 and TRBJ1-2, with D perhaps matching TRBD1 (6 bases). V lost 2 bases to trimming and J lost 4 bases, with 14 bases between them. CDR1 and CDR2 (germline): LGHDT, YNNKEL (reference sequence). CDR3 size: 15 residues. The CDR3 loop is CASSQQGKASYGYTF. The CDR3 DNA follows: TGTGCCAGCAGCCAACAGGGGAAGGCGAGCTATGGCTACACCTTC.

This clonotype was seen only once. The rearrangement links TRBV12-3 or TRBV12-4 to TRBJ2-7; tentative D call: TRBD2 (6 bases). CDR3 length: 13 amino acids. The V and J ends lost 7 bases and 0 bases respectively, with 10 bases between them. The CDR3 region has the DNA TGTGCCAGCAAGGGTAGCGGCTCCTACGAGCAGTACTTC. Translated: CASKGSGSYEQYF.

This clonotype was recorded at least ten times. The rearrangement uses TRBV25-1 and TRBJ1-2; TRBD1 agrees at 10 bases. CDR3 length: 15 residues. Trimming took 6 bases from V and 0 from J; bases not matched to a gene: 4. Germline-derived CDR1 and CDR2 are MGHDK and SYGVNS. In DNA form, the CDR3 reads TGTGCCAGCAGCGGCGGACAGGGGGCTAACTATGGCTACACCTTC. This sequence encodes CASSGGQGANYGYTF.